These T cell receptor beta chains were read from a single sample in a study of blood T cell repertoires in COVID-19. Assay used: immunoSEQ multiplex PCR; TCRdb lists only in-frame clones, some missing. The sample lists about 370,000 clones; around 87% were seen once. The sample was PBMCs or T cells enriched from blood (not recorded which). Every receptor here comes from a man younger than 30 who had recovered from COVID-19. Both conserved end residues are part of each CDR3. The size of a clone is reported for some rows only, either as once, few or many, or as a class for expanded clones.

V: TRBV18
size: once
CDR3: CASSLMSGQGANYGYTF

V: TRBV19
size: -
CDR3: CASSIRGDGYNEQFF

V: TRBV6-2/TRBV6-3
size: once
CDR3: CASSYYGVTSGNTIYF

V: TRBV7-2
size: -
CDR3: CASSLRRAQPQHF

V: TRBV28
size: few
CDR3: CASSLSDTGGELFF

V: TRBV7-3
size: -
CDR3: CASSRGTSGRRLGNEQFF

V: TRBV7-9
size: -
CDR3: CASSLAGQGARGNYGYTF

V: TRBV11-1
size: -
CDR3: CASSLWTGGRDFF

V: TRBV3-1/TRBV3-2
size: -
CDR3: CASSHPALNYGEQFF

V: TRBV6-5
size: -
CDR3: CASSYTGAADTQYF